The TCR beta chain described here comes from a study of blood T cells in healthy people across ages. Study observations and caveats: Versus aged donors, long-lived donors had higher diversity and more naive CD4+ cells.

The authors extracted at least 5 micrograms of total RNA per sample. A note on this clonotype: What it binds is unknown.

The second PCR ran roughly 6 to 11 cycles with a sample-barcoded 5' primer and J-beta primers. TCRdb analysed the 5' RACE reads with MiXCR anew, one entry per CDR3 protein. The table includes over 1,300,000 distinct CDR3 sequences, around 59% detected once. The sequence derives from a man aged 18 to 29 in good health. Sequencing was done on a sample of blood.

The CDR3 protein is CASSSSREFSPDTQYF. The CDR3 region has the DNA TGTGCCAGCAGCTCCTCTAGGGAGTTTTCGCCAGATACGCAGTATTTT. V and J are TRBV7-6 and TRBJ2-3; weak D call: TRBD2 (5 bases). The CDR3 spans 16 residues. The germline V gene has CDR1 SGHVS and CDR2 FNYEAQ. Trimming pared 4 bases from V and 4 bases from J, leaving 18 bases between.